The next 9 T cell receptor beta chains were all read from a single sample in a study of T cells after yellow fever vaccination. TCRdb processed the 5' RACE reads anew with MiXCR; each CDR3 protein has one entry. The sample lists about 350,000 distinct CDR3 sequences; around 13% were seen once. The input for sequencing was CD4+ T cells sorted from PBMCs, taken 15 days after the yellow fever booster vaccination. These receptor sequences come from a man between 18 and 35 years old who received the YFV17D yellow fever vaccine.

This clonotype was seen more than once but under ten times. The V and J genes are TRBV4-1 and TRBJ2-7, with D possibly TRBD2 on 5 matching bases. The CDR3 runs 14 residues. Germline CDR1 is MGHRA and CDR2 is YSYEKL. V lost 1 base and J lost 5, with 12 bases in between. CDR3 sequence: CASSQVNSVHEQYV. CDR3 in DNA: TGCGCCAGCAGCCAAGTAAATAGCGTCCACGAGCAGTACGTC.

This clonotype occurred a few times. The rearrangement links TRBV28 to TRBJ2-5, with TRBD2 identical over 8 bases. From germline, CDR1 is MDHEN and CDR2 SYDVKM. The CDR3 is 15 amino acids. The V segment lost 3 bases and the J segment 6 bases; nucleotides outside the gene matches: 9. The CDR3 loop is CASSFVGGAPQTQYF. CDR3 DNA: TGTGCCAGCAGTTTTGTCGGGGGGGCCCCCCAGACCCAGTACTTC.

The V call is TRBV25-1, the J call TRBJ2-5, with D unresolved. The CDR3 runs to 13 residues. The germline V gene encodes CDR1 MGHDK and CDR2 SYGVNS. The V end lost 3 bases, the J end lost 7 bases, and 12 bases lay between the germline ends. As DNA, the CDR3 is TGTGCCAGCAGTGACCGGGCCGTGCGGACCCAGTACTTC. Its translation is CASSDRAVRTQYF. The full variable domain, rest sourced from reference TRBV25-1 and TRBJ2-5, is EADIYQTPRYLVIGTGKKITLECSQTMGHDKMYWYQQDPGMELHLIHYSYGVNSTEKGDLSSESTVSRIRTEHFPLTLESARPSHTSQYLCASSDRAVRTQYFGPGTRLLVL.

This clonotype was counted a single time. The chain couples TRBV5-1 to TRBJ2-5; D is uncertain. V lost 6 bases and J lost 5, with 17 bases in between. The germline CDR1 and CDR2 sequences are SGHRS and YFSETQ. CDR3 size: 14 residues. The CDR3 sequence: CASKKIALGETQYF. CDR3 in DNA: TGCGCCAGCAAGAAGATAGCCCTCGGGGAGACCCAGTACTTC.

This clonotype was seen a few times. The chain employs TRBV25-1 and TRBJ1-4, with a weak D call TRBD1 (5 bases). Trimming pared 3 bases from V and 7 bases from J, leaving 15 bases between. In germline, CDR1 is MGHDK, CDR2 SYGVNS. The CDR3 runs to 15 residues. The CDR3 spells CASSDTQGNGEKLFF. CDR3 DNA: TGTGCCAGCAGTGACACTCAGGGAAACGGTGAAAAACTGTTTTTT.

This clonotype showed up just a few times. The rearrangement joins TRBV6-2 or TRBV6-3 to TRBJ1-4; D remains unclear. Germline V gene sequence: CDR1 MNHEY, CDR2 SVGEGT. V dropped 4 bases and J dropped 0 bases, with 6 bases sitting between them. This CDR3 is 14 amino acids long. In DNA, the CDR3 is TGTGCCAGCAGTTGGCGAACAACTAATGAAAAACTGTTTTTT. This codes for CASSWRTTNEKLFF.

There are a few counts of this clonotype. The V gene is TRBV7-8, the J gene TRBJ1-5; no reliable D call. The germline CDR1 and CDR2 sequences are SGHVS and FQNEAQ. This CDR3 has 13 residues. Trimming shortened V by 1 base and J by 3 bases, and 4 bases separated the two germline ends. The DNA for the CDR3 is TGTGCCAGCAGCTTAGTTATCAATCAGCCCCAGCATTTT. This sequence encodes CASSLVINQPQHF.

V is TRBV5-1 and J is TRBJ2-2; D is possibly TRBD2 (5 bases). Germline CDR1 and CDR2: SGHRS and YFSETQ. This CDR3 contains 13 residues. V lost 7 bases to trimming and J lost 8 bases, with 15 bases between them. DNA of the CDR3: TGCGCCAGCCTACTAGACATCGGTGGGGAGCTGTTTTTT. Amino acid sequence: CASLLDIGGELFF.

The V call is TRBV4-1, the J call TRBJ1-1; possible D gene TRBD1, 5 bases. This CDR3 region has 15 residues. V was trimmed by 2 bases and J by 1 base, leaving 11 bases between them. The V gene's germline CDR1 is MGHRA and CDR2 YSYEKL. CDR3: CASSQRGGGNTEAFF. In DNA form, the CDR3 reads TGCGCCAGCAGCCAACGGGGCGGGGGGAACACTGAAGCTTTCTTT.